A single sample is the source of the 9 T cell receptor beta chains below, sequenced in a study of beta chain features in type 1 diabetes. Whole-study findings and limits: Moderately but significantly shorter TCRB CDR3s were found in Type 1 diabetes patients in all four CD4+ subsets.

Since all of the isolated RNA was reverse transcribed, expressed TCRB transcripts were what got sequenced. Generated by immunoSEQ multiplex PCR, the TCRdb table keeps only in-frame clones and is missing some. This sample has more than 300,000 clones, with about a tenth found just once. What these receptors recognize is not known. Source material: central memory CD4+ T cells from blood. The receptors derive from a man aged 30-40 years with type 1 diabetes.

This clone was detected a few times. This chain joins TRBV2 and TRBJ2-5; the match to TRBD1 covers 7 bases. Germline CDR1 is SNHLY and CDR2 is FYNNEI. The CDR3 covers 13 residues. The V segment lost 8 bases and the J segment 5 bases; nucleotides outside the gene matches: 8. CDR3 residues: CASETGVDETQYF. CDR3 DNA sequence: TGTGCCAGCGAAACAGGGGTGGATGAGACCCAGTACTTC. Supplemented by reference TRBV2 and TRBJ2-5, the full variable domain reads EPEVTQTPSHQVTQMGQEVILRCVPISNHLYFYWYRQILGQKVEFLVSFYNNEISEKSEIFDDQFSVERPDGSNFTLKIRSTKLEDSAMYFCASETGVDETQYFGPGTRLLVL.

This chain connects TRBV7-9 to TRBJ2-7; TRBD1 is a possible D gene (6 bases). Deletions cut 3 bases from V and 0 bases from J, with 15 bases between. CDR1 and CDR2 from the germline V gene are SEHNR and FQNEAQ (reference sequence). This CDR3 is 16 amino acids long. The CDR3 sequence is CASSFPARTASYEQYF. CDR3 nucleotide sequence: TGTGCCAGCAGCTTTCCCGCAAGGACAGCCTCCTACGAGCAGTACTTC.

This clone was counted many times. The CDR3 nucleotides are TGTGCCAGCAGTTACCGGCCCGGGGGGGCTTTCTTT. It yields the protein CASSYRPGGAFF. The chain joins TRBV6-6 to TRBJ1-1; TRBD1 is a possible D gene (5 bases). Deletions cut 2 bases from V and 11 bases from J, with 12 bases between. Germline assignment: CDR1 MNHNY and CDR2 SVGAGI (reference sequence). This CDR3 region has 12 residues.

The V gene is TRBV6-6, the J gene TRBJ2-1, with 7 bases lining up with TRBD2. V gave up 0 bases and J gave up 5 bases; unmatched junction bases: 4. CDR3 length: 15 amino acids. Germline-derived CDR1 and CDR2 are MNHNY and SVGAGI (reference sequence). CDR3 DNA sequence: TGTGCCAGCAGTTACTCCGGGGGGAACCACAATGAGCAGTTCTTC. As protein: CASSYSGGNHNEQFF.

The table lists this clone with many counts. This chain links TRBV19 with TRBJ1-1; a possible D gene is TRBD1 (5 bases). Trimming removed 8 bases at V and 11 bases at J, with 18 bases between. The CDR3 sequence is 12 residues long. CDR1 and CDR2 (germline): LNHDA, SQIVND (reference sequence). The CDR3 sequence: CASGAKGHPAFF. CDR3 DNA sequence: TGTGCCAGTGGGGCTAAGGGGCACCCGGCTTTCTTT.

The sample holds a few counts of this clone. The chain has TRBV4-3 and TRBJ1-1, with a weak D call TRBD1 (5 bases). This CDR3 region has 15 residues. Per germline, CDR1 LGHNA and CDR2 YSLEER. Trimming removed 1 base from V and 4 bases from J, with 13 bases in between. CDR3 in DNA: TGCGCCAGCAGCCAAGGGGGACGGGATGTCACTGAAGCTTTCTTT. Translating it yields CASSQGGRDVTEAFF.

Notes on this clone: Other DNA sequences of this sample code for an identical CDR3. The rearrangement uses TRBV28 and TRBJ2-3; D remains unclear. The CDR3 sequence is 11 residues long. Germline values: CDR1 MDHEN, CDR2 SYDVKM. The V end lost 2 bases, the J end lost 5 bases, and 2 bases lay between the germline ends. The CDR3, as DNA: TGTGCCAGCAGTTTAAGAGATACGCAGTATTTT. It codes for CASSLRDTQYF.

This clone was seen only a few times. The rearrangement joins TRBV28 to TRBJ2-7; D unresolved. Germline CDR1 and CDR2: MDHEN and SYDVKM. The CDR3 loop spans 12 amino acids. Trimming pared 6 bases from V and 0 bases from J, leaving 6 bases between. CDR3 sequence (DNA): TGTGCCAGCAGCTACAGCTCCTACGAGCAGTACTTC. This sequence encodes CASSYSSYEQYF.

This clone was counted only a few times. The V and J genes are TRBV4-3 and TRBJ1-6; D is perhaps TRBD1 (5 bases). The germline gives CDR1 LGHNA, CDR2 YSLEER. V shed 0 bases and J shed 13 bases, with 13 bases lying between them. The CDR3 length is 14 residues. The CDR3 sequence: CASSQDQGLGPLHF. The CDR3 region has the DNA TGCGCCAGCAGCCAAGATCAGGGCCTGGGGCCCCTCCACTTT.